The 28 T cell receptor beta chains below were found in one sample sequenced in a study of T-cell reconstitution after alpha-beta-depleted transplantation in children. Unique molecular identifiers were incorporated when the TCRbeta library was constructed. MiXCR, applied by TCRdb to the PCR reads, yields one record per CDR3 protein. The table records some 460,000 distinct CDR3 sequences, roughly 16% of them present only once. Sequences were derived from PBMCs, mostly from graft donor cells, sampled 360 days after TCRalphabeta/CD19-depleted stem cell transplant. These TCRs come from a boy under two years old who had a stem cell transplant for Wiskott-Aldrich syndrome, so the T cells may come from the graft donor.

This rearrangement joins TRBV11-2 to TRBJ2-2; 8 bases align to TRBD2. The germline V gene has CDR1 SGHAT and CDR2 FQNNGV. The CDR3 covers 19 residues. V dropped 1 base and J dropped 2; count of bases not matched to a gene: 12. CDR3 DNA: TGTGCCAGCAGCTTAGTAAGAGGAGCGGGAGCGAACAACACCGGGGAGCTGTTTTTT. Protein: CASSLVRGAGANNTGELFF. Looking up the rest from reference TRBV11-2 and TRBJ2-2 gives the full variable domain: EAGVAQSPRYKIIEKRQSVAFWCNPISGHATLYWYQQILGQGPKLLIQFQNNGVVDDSQLPKDRFSAERLKGVDSTLKIQPAKLEDSAVYLCASSLVRGAGANNTGELFFGEGSRLTVL.

This clonotype was detected only a few times. The chain links TRBV18 to TRBJ2-7, with D perhaps assigned TRBD1 or TRBD2 (5 bases each). Deletions cut 2 bases from V and 7 bases from J, with 9 bases between. This CDR3 contains 12 residues. Germline-derived CDR1 and CDR2 are KGHSH and LQKENI. In nucleotides, the CDR3 is TGTGCCAGCTCACCATCAGGGAGAGAGCAGTACTTC. It yields the protein CASSPSGREQYF.

The rearrangement joins TRBV12-3 or TRBV12-4 to TRBJ2-2; a possible D gene is TRBD1 (6 bases). V was pared by 5 bases and J by 6 bases, with 7 bases between. The CDR3 contains 12 residues. CDR3 sequence: CASSHRAGELFF. CDR3 sequence (DNA): TGTGCCAGCAGTCACAGGGCCGGGGAGCTGTTTTTT.

The V and J genes are TRBV4-2 and TRBJ2-5; the match to TRBD2 covers 12 bases. J was trimmed by 5 bases and V by 0 bases; bases with no gene match: 13. Germline CDR1 LGHNA, CDR2 YNFKEQ. The CDR3 has 19 amino acids. CDR3 DNA: TGTGCCAGCAGCCAAGACCCCCCACTACTAGCGGGAGGTATTGAGACCCAGTACTTC. Protein product: CASSQDPPLLAGGIETQYF.

This clonotype showed up many times. The chain joins TRBV12-3 or TRBV12-4 to TRBJ2-7; 9 bases are shared with TRBD1. With 5 bases clipped from V and 6 bases from J, the junction kept 5 bases outside the gene matches. The CDR3 spans 13 residues. CDR3 sequence reads: CASSPGTGSEQYF. For the CDR3, the DNA is TGTGCCAGCAGTCCCGGGACAGGGAGCGAGCAGTACTTC.

This clonotype appeared many times. This chain links TRBV6-5 with TRBJ1-1; possible D gene TRBD1, 6 bases. The CDR3 totals 15 residues. V was shortened by 0 bases and J by 1 base, with 9 bases between the two germline ends. From germline, CDR1 is MNHEY and CDR2 SVGAGI. The CDR3 DNA reads as TGTGCCAGCAGTTACTCCAGGGGATGGAACACTGAAGCTTTCTTT. As protein: CASSYSRGWNTEAFF.

This clonotype was detected only a few times. This chain joins TRBV5-1 and TRBJ2-6, with 8 bases lining up with TRBD1. Germline V gene data show CDR1 as SGHRS and CDR2 as YFSETQ. The CDR3 sequence is 17 residues long. V shed 0 bases and J 3 bases; nucleotides not matched to a gene: 5. CDR3 nucleotides: TGCGCCAGCAGCTTGGCATGGACAGGGTTTGGGGCCAACGTCCTGACTTTC. It specifies CASSLAWTGFGANVLTF. The variable domain in full, with the rest retrieved from reference TRBV5-1 and TRBJ2-6, is KAGVTQTPRYLIKTRGQQVTLSCSPISGHRSVSWYQQTPGQGLQFLFEYFSETQRNKGNFPGRFSGRQFSNSRSEMNVSTLELGDSALYLCASSLAWTGFGANVLTFGAGSRLTVL.

V and J are TRBV5-1 and TRBJ2-7; 8 bases agree with TRBD2. The CDR3 loop spans 14 amino acids. Trimming at V came to 4 bases and at J to 7 bases, leaving 10 bases not matched to a gene. Germline-derived CDR1 and CDR2 are SGHRS and YFSETQ. Written as DNA, the CDR3 is TGCGCCAGCAGCCCCGGACTAGCTCGTGGAGAGCAGTACTTC. This translates into CASSPGLARGEQYF.

The V call is TRBV7-2, the J call TRBJ2-3; 7 nucleotides align to TRBD2. The germline V gene has CDR1 SGHTA and CDR2 FQGNSA. This CDR3 has 16 amino acids. V was pared by 3 bases and J by 3 bases, with 9 bases of the junction left unmatched. The CDR3, as DNA: TGTGCCAGCAGCTTGCGGGGGACTCCGGGAACAGATACGCAGTATTTT. Amino acids: CASSLRGTPGTDTQYF.

The chain couples TRBV5-1 to TRBJ2-1; TRBD2 might be the D (5 bases). The germline V gene encodes CDR1 SGHRS and CDR2 YFSETQ. Trimming removed 1 base at V and 7 bases at J, with 18 bases between. This CDR3 region has 16 residues. The CDR3 is CASSLPWTPGGNEQFF. Written as DNA, the CDR3 is TGCGCCAGCAGCTTGCCCTGGACCCCTGGAGGTAATGAGCAGTTCTTC. The entire variable domain, with the rest obtained from reference TRBV5-1 and TRBJ2-1, is as follows: KAGVTQTPRYLIKTRGQQVTLSCSPISGHRSVSWYQQTPGQGLQFLFEYFSETQRNKGNFPGRFSGRQFSNSRSEMNVSTLELGDSALYLCASSLPWTPGGNEQFFGPGTRLTVL.

This clonotype was detected a few times. V gene TRBV6-2 or TRBV6-3 combines with J gene TRBJ2-1; possible D gene TRBD1, 6 bases. The V gene lost 2 bases and the J gene lost 5 bases, with 28 bases spanning the gap. CDR1 MNHEY and CDR2 SVGEGT come from the germline V gene. This CDR3 region has 20 residues. The CDR3 here is CASSYDRSWAKHRLNNEQFF. The CDR3 coding sequence is TGTGCCAGCAGTTACGACAGGTCATGGGCCAAACATCGCCTAAACAATGAGCAGTTCTTC.

The V gene is TRBV27, the J gene TRBJ2-2; 7 bases align to TRBD2. The germline CDR1 and CDR2 sequences are MNHEY and SMNVEV (reference sequence). There are 15 residues in the CDR3. Trimming removed 9 bases from V and 3 bases from J; junction bases left unmatched: 10. The CDR3 loop reads CARPSSGADTGELFF. CDR3 sequence (DNA): TGTGCCAGACCATCTAGCGGAGCTGACACCGGGGAGCTGTTTTTT.

Concerning this clonotype itself: The junction departs from germline at one end; a sequencing error may be responsible. The chain is built from TRBV12-3 or TRBV12-4 and TRBJ2-5, with 10 bases matching TRBD1. The CDR3 contains 15 residues. The CDR3 region is CVSSFSTGGAETQYF. In DNA form, the CDR3 reads TGTGTCAGCAGTTTCTCGACAGGGGGCGCTGAGACCCAGTACTTC.

The chain combines TRBV12-3 or TRBV12-4 with TRBJ2-3, with 8 bases lining up with TRBD2. V lost 5 bases and J lost 3; bases outside the gene matches: 7. The CDR3 covers 15 residues. Here the CDR3 reads CASSDSGVGTDTQYF. The CDR3 nucleotides are TGTGCCAGCAGTGATAGCGGGGTAGGGACAGATACGCAGTATTTT.

This clonotype has at least ten counts. The J gene is TRBJ2-7, the V gene TRBV21-1; no check of the table's D call, TRBD2, against the DNA was made. TRBV21-1 is described as a pseudogene. CDR3 length equals 15 residues. The CDR3 nucleotides are TGTGCCAGCCTACTGGGACTAGCGGTTTTCTACGAGCAGTACTTC. Translated: CASLLGLAVFYEQYF.

The genes are TRBV12-3 or TRBV12-4 and TRBJ2-7; a weak D match, TRBD1 (5 bases). The V end was cut by 7 bases, the J end by 0 bases, with 13 bases between. This CDR3 spans 14 amino acids. The CDR3 region has the DNA TGTGCCAGCACCCCGACAGTTTACTCCTACGAGCAGTACTTC. Its protein product is CASTPTVYSYEQYF.

V and J are TRBV15 and TRBJ1-2; TRBD1 is a possible D gene (6 bases). The CDR3 is 13 residues long. Germline CDR1 is LNHNV and CDR2 is YYDKDF (reference sequence). Trimming shortened V by 6 bases and J by 6 bases, and 14 bases separated the two germline ends. The CDR3 sequence is CATREAGDNGYTF. The CDR3 nucleotides read TGTGCCACCAGAGAGGCAGGGGATAATGGCTACACCTTC.

This clonotype has a handful of counts. The gene calls are TRBV5-1 and TRBJ1-1; no reliable D call. The CDR3 consists of 15 residues. Germline CDR1 and CDR2: SGHRS and YFSETQ. The ends were cut back, 0 bases at V and 6 bases at J, with 15 bases in the middle. CDR3 bases: TGCGCCAGCAGCTTGGTTAGCACCTTTAGGGCTGAAGCTTTCTTT. Translating it yields CASSLVSTFRAEAFF.

Only a few counts were recorded for this clonotype. The chain has TRBV20-1 and TRBJ2-5; unclear D gene. Germline values: CDR1 DFQATT, CDR2 SNEGSKA (reference sequence). The CDR3 totals 12 residues. Trimming cost V 0 bases and J 5 bases, with 7 bases left between them. The CDR3 loop is CSAREQTETQYF. CDR3 in DNA: TGCAGTGCTAGAGAACAGACGGAGACCCAGTACTTC.

This sequence joins TRBV11-2 and TRBJ2-2; 7 bases map to TRBD1. The CDR3 spans 18 residues. J was trimmed by 0 bases and V by 1 base; bases with no gene match: 8. Germline CDR1 SGHAT, CDR2 FQNNGV. The CDR3 region is CASSLVVRGFANTGELFF. DNA for the CDR3: TGTGCCAGCAGCTTAGTCGTCAGGGGGTTCGCGAACACCGGGGAGCTGTTTTTT.

This clonotype appeared a few times. J is TRBJ2-3 and V is TRBV12-3 or TRBV12-4; tentatively, D is TRBD2 (5 bases). The CDR3 length is 17 residues. Trimming removed 2 bases from V and 1 base from J, with 16 bases in between. This CDR3 is CASSLLVALDGTDTQYF. CDR3 sequence (DNA): TGTGCCAGCAGTTTACTGGTAGCGTTGGACGGCACAGATACGCAGTATTTT.

This clonotype was detected only a few times. V is TRBV7-9 and J is TRBJ1-4; TRBD1 might be the D (6 bases). Germline CDR1 is SEHNR and CDR2 is FQNEAQ (reference sequence). The CDR3 spans 14 residues. V was shortened by 5 bases and J by 8 bases, with 15 bases between the two germline ends. Written as DNA, the CDR3 is TGTGCCAGCAGCCTCGCGAAGGGGGGAGAAAAACTGTTTTTT. Translation gives CASSLAKGGEKLFF.

The table lists this clonotype with a few counts. The rearrangement links TRBV4-1 to TRBJ2-7; D is possibly TRBD1 (6 bases). The V gene lost 3 bases and the J gene lost 5 bases, with 17 bases spanning the gap. Germline CDR1 and CDR2: MGHRA and YSYEKL. The CDR3 has 15 residues. The CDR3 is CASSHPFSGTNEQYF. CDR3 nucleotides: TGCGCCAGCAGCCACCCCTTCTCCGGGACAAACGAGCAGTACTTC.

This chain connects TRBV6-5 to TRBJ2-7, with 9 nucleotides matching TRBD1. J lost 1 base, V lost 1 base, and 5 bases had no gene match. Germline V gene lookup returns CDR1 MNHEY and CDR2 SVGAGI. The CDR3 is 16 amino acids. The CDR3 reads CASSYYRTGASYEQYF. Written as DNA, the CDR3 is TGTGCCAGCAGTTACTACCGGACAGGGGCGTCCTACGAGCAGTACTTC.

The chain has TRBV20-1 and TRBJ2-3; TRBD1 might be the D (6 bases). The CDR3 runs 15 residues. Deletions cut 3 bases from V and 2 bases from J, with 15 bases between. Germline loops: CDR1 DFQATT, CDR2 SNEGSKA (reference sequence). CDR3 protein: CSARISDSFTDTQYF. CDR3 nucleotide sequence: TGCAGTGCTAGGATTTCGGACAGCTTCACAGATACGCAGTATTTT.

This clonotype was observed a handful of times. The genes are TRBV18 and TRBJ2-1; 7 bases match TRBD1. This CDR3 has 15 amino acids. With 3 bases clipped from V and 8 bases from J, the junction kept 10 bases outside the gene matches. Germline assignment: CDR1 KGHSH and CDR2 LQKENI. CDR3 bases: TGTGCCAGCTCACCTAAGGGACAGTCTAGGGATGAGCAGTTCTTC. Its protein is CASSPKGQSRDEQFF.

This chain joins TRBV7-2 and TRBJ2-4; D perhaps matches TRBD2 (5 bases). The V end was cut by 5 bases, the J end by 3 bases, with 20 bases between. Germline CDR1 is SGHTA and CDR2 is FQGNSA. This CDR3 is built from 17 residues. In nucleotides, the CDR3 is TGTGCCAGCAGCCCGGAGGCCCGTATCCTTAACAAAAACATTCAGTACTTC. Translating it yields CASSPEARILNKNIQYF. Full variable domain (outside the CDR3, taken from reference TRBV7-2 and TRBJ2-4): GAGVSQSPSNKVTEKGKDVELRCDPISGHTALYWYRQSLGQGLEFLIYFQGNSAPDKSGLPSDRFSAERTGGSVSTLTIQRTQQEDSAVYLCASSPEARILNKNIQYFGAGTRLSVL.

The sample holds a few counts of this clonotype. V gene TRBV12-3 or TRBV12-4 combines with J gene TRBJ2-1, with D possibly being TRBD1 (5 bases). V was clipped by 1 base and J by 5 bases, with 9 bases between them. The CDR3 totals 14 residues. The CDR3 DNA sequence: TGTGCCAGCAGTTTAGTAAAACAGGACAATGAGCAGTTCTTC. This codes for CASSLVKQDNEQFF.